A single sample is the source of the 11 T cell receptor beta chains below, sequenced in a study of EBV T-cell therapy then PD-1 blockade in nasopharyngeal carcinoma. Produced via immunoSEQ multiplex PCR; TCRdb's table is partial and in-frame only. Among 15,000 or so clones listed, around 84% were seen once. These receptors' antigens are unknown. Treatment indicated: AdE1-LMPpoly-expanded autologous EBV-specific T-cell therapy followed by anti-PD-1 nivolumab. The sequencing used CD8+ T cells from blood, collected at roughly day 110 from a patient whose treatment included autologous EBV-specific T cells and nivolumab. The receptors derive from a man aged 35-49 years with nasopharyngeal carcinoma.

The chain recombines TRBV2 with TRBJ1-1, with a weak D call TRBD1 (6 bases). The CDR3 consists of 10 residues. V was trimmed by 8 bases and J by 11 bases, leaving 12 bases between them. The germline V gene encodes CDR1 SNHLY and CDR2 FYNNEI. CDR3 sequence (DNA): TGTGCCAGCGAGGGCAGGGGTGCTTTCTTT. This encodes CASEGRGAFF.

This clone appeared a few times. In nucleotides, the CDR3 is TGTGCCACCAGTGATTTGTTGTCCCCCGGGGGCCTCACAGATACGCAGTATTTT. Its protein is CATSDLLSPGGLTDTQYF. V and J are TRBV24-1 and TRBJ2-3, with D possibly called TRBD1 or TRBD2 (6 bases each). Trimming left V 0 bases short and J 2 bases short, with 17 bases between. Germline V gives CDR1 KGHDR, CDR2 SFDVKD. The CDR3 consists of 18 residues.

The chain employs TRBV9 and TRBJ2-7; the D is unclear. Germline V gene data show CDR1 as SGDLS and CDR2 as YYNGEE. The length of the CDR3 is 13 residues. V was clipped by 0 bases and J by 2 bases, with 6 bases between them. CDR3 bases: TGTGCCAGCAGCGTAGGTGACCCCTACGAGCAGTACTTC. Translation gives CASSVGDPYEQYF.

This chain connects TRBV19 to TRBJ2-2; D ambiguous. Germline assignment: CDR1 LNHDA and CDR2 SQIVND (reference sequence). The CDR3 is 13 residues long. V lost 6 bases and J 1 base, leaving 6 bases between the germline ends. The CDR3 sequence is CASRRQNTGELFF. For the CDR3, the DNA is TGTGCCAGTAGACGACAGAACACCGGGGAGCTGTTTTTT. The full variable domain, rest sourced from reference TRBV19 and TRBJ2-2, is DGGITQSPKYLFRKEGQNVTLSCEQNLNHDAMYWYRQDPGQGLRLIYYSQIVNDFQKGDIAEGYSVSREKKESFPLTVTSAQKNPTAFYLCASRRQNTGELFFGEGSRLTVL.

In this sample, this clone turned up a few times. The V call is TRBV6-4, the J call TRBJ2-1, with 9 bases matching TRBD2. The J segment lost 6 bases and the V segment lost 0 bases, leaving 3 bases of the junction unmatched. CDR1 and CDR2 (germline): MRHNA, SNTAGT. The CDR3 is 15 residues long. The CDR3 sequence: CASSDSSGGPNEQFF. The CDR3 DNA sequence: TGTGCCAGCAGTGACTCTAGCGGGGGCCCCAATGAGCAGTTCTTC.

This chain connects TRBV24-1 to TRBJ2-3, with 8 nucleotides matching TRBD1. There are 17 residues in the CDR3. Germline-derived CDR1 and CDR2 are KGHDR and SFDVKD. V trimming: 1 base; J trimming: 6 bases; junction bases outside the gene matches: 11. CDR3 bases: TGTGCCACCAGTGATTTTAGAGGGGACAGGATGGGGGATACGCAGTATTTT. Its translation: CATSDFRGDRMGDTQYF.

This chain links TRBV6-2 or TRBV6-3 with TRBJ2-7; D unclear. The CDR3 is 14 residues long. Germline V gene sequence: CDR1 MNHEY, CDR2 SVGEGT. V shed 3 bases and J shed 1 base, with 10 bases lying between them. CDR3 protein: CASSYNDKSYEQYF. The CDR3 nucleotides read TGTGCCAGCAGTTATAATGACAAATCCTACGAGCAGTACTTC.

The gene calls are TRBV15 and TRBJ1-2; TRBD1 matches 10 bases. The CDR3 length is 15 residues. V gave up 4 bases and J gave up 4 bases; unmatched junction bases: 6. Germline loops: CDR1 LNHNV, CDR2 YYDKDF (reference sequence). CDR3 in DNA: TGTGCCACCAGCATAGGGACAGGGGCGGCCTATGGCTACACCTTC. This sequence encodes CATSIGTGAAYGYTF.

This chain links TRBV7-8 with TRBJ1-1; 7 bases align to TRBD1. Losses at the gene ends were 6 bases for V and 0 bases for J; bases not matched to a gene: 4. CDR3 size: 14 residues. Germline CDR1 is SGHVS and CDR2 is FQNEAQ. This chain's CDR3 is CASSRDRMNTEAFF. CDR3 sequence (DNA): TGTGCCAGCAGTCGGGACAGAATGAACACTGAAGCTTTCTTT. The whole variable domain, remainder taken from reference TRBV7-8 and TRBJ1-1, is GAGVSQSPRYKVAKRGQDVALRCDPISGHVSLFWYQQALGQGPEFLTYFQNEAQLDKSGLPSDRFFAERPEGSVSTLKIQRTQQEDSAVYLCASSRDRMNTEAFFGQGTRLTVV.

The CDR3 spells CSVGGYFRAGYTF. CDR3 bases: TGCAGCGTTGGGGGGTATTTCAGGGCTGGCTACACCTTC. The gene calls are TRBV29-1 and TRBJ1-2; D possibly corresponds to TRBD1 (5 bases). CDR3 length: 13 residues. The V end lost 4 bases, the J end lost 7 bases, and 16 bases lay between the germline ends. Germline V CDR1 and CDR2: SQVTM, ANQGSEA.

The chain is built from TRBV2 and TRBJ2-1; 13 bases align to TRBD2. The V gene's germline CDR1 is SNHLY and CDR2 FYNNEI. This CDR3 spans 14 amino acids. The trim removed 5 bases at V and 9 bases at J, leaving 4 bases unmatched. The CDR3, as DNA: TGTGCCAGCAGTCCAACTAGCGGGGGGGGTGAGCAGTTCTTC. Translation gives CASSPTSGGGEQFF.